Following are 21 T cell receptor beta chains from one sample sequenced in a study of blood T cell repertoires in COVID-19 (dated by TCRdb to 2018 to 2021). Receptor amplification or capture employed the immunoSEQ multiplex PCR assay. The clones in this table, taken by TCRdb from immuneACCESS, are in-frame only. Not every clone is retained; where verified, under half of the shortfall comes from an unresolved V gene, and the cause of the rest is unknown. The sample contains about 28,000 clones, roughly 85% of them found a single time. Of the sample, 16% falls within the top ten clones. The sequencing sample was made of peripheral blood. The source is a human donor in a cohort sampled during active COVID-19.

The chain recombines TRBV15 with TRBJ2-3; TRBD2 might be the D (5 bases). The germline V gene encodes CDR1 LNHNV and CDR2 YYDKDF (reference sequence). V was clipped by 2 bases and J by 1 base, with 10 bases between them. The CDR3 is 15 residues long. CDR3 sequence (DNA): TGTGCCACCAGCAGATTCATTAGCGGCACAGATACGCAGTATTTT. Translating it yields CATSRFISGTDTQYF.

CDR3 coding DNA: TGCGCCAGCAGTCAGGGTTCTGATGGAAACACCATATATTTT. This gives the protein CASSQGSDGNTIYF. The genes are TRBV5-1 and TRBJ1-3, with D possibly matching TRBD1 (5 bases). Germline CDR1 reads SGHRS; CDR2 reads YFSETQ. Between the trimmed V and J ends, which lost 5 bases and 3 bases, there was a span of 12 bases. This CDR3 is built from 14 residues.

The gene calls are TRBV28 and TRBJ2-2; D remains unclear. CDR1 MDHEN and CDR2 SYDVKM come from the germline V gene. This CDR3 is built from 15 residues. The V gene lost 3 bases and the J gene lost 0 bases, with 8 bases spanning the gap. The CDR3 coding sequence is TGTGCCAGCAGTTTTAGTCTAGCGAACACCGGGGAGCTGTTTTTT. This sequence encodes CASSFSLANTGELFF.

This chain uses TRBV6-5 with TRBJ1-1; TRBD1 matches at 10 bases. With V trimmed by 6 bases and J by 1 base, 5 bases remained unmatched. Germline CDR1 reads MNHEY; CDR2 reads SVGAGI. The CDR3 has 15 amino acids. The CDR3 DNA follows: TGTGCCAGCAGCCCGGGACAGGGGAAGAACACTGAAGCTTTCTTT. Translation: CASSPGQGKNTEAFF.

This clone was picked up one time. This rearrangement joins TRBV28 to TRBJ2-7; TRBD1 agrees at 8 bases. Germline CDR1 and CDR2: MDHEN and SYDVKM. The CDR3 loop spans 15 amino acids. The J segment lost 6 bases and the V segment lost 4 bases, leaving 11 bases of the junction unmatched. DNA for the CDR3: TGTGCCAGCAGTTCTCCCAGCAGGGGGCGCGCCGAGCAGTACTTC. Its protein is CASSSPSRGRAEQYF.

The chain is built from TRBV28 and TRBJ2-7, with 7 bases identical to TRBD2. CDR1 is MDHEN and CDR2 is SYDVKM in the germline V gene. J was trimmed by 4 bases and V by 7 bases; bases with no gene match: 13. The CDR3 is made up of 15 amino acids. CDR3 in amino acids: CASTIPGGRIYEQYF. CDR3 DNA sequence: TGTGCCAGCACCATTCCCGGCGGGAGAATTTACGAGCAGTACTTC.

The chain carries TRBV5-5 and TRBJ2-5, with 10 bases lining up with TRBD2. The V gene's germline CDR1 is SGHKS and CDR2 YYEKEE (reference sequence). The junction had 9 bases not matched to a gene; V was cut back by 3 bases and J by 1 base. The CDR3 covers 17 residues. CDR3 DNA: TGTGCCAGCAGCTCCAGGCTAGCGGGGGCCGCCCAAGAGACCCAGTACTTC. Protein: CASSSRLAGAAQETQYF.

The genes are TRBV7-9 and TRBJ2-1; 7 positions agree with TRBD2. With 5 bases clipped from V and 2 bases from J, the junction kept 6 bases outside the gene matches. CDR3 length: 15 amino acids. Germline values: CDR1 SEHNR, CDR2 FQNEAQ (reference sequence). The DNA for the CDR3 is TGTGCCAGCAGCCTTGATAGCGGGCCCTACAATGAGCAGTTCTTC. It encodes CASSLDSGPYNEQFF.

The chain carries TRBV5-1 and TRBJ2-7; D is possibly TRBD1 (6 bases). CDR3 length: 14 residues. Looked up from germline, CDR1 is SGHRS and CDR2 is YFSETQ. Trimming removed 0 bases from V and 2 bases from J, with 9 bases in between. CDR3 sequence: CASSLAQGPYEQYF. The CDR3 nucleotides are TGCGCCAGCAGCTTGGCACAGGGACCCTACGAGCAGTACTTC.

CDR3 region: CASSPYSGGGTDTQYF. As DNA, the CDR3 is TGTGCCAGCAGCCCGTATAGCGGGGGGGGCACAGATACGCAGTATTTT. The chain combines TRBV7-9 with TRBJ2-3, with TRBD2 matching 11 bases. The CDR3 has 16 residues. CDR1 is SEHNR and CDR2 is FQNEAQ in the germline V gene (reference sequence). V was clipped by 5 bases and J by 1 base; unmatched bases: 5.

As for this clone: A read error may produce the germline difference seen at one junction end. The J gene is TRBJ1-1, the V gene TRBV5-1; TRBD1 aligns across 10 bases. The germline gives CDR1 SGHRS, CDR2 YFSETQ. This CDR3 is 14 amino acids long. The CDR3 bases are TGCGCCAGCAGGTTGGGACAGGGGACAACTGAAGCTTTCTTT. Protein: CASRLGQGTTEAFF.

V usage is TRBV12-3 or TRBV12-4 and J usage is TRBJ2-3, with 9 bases matching TRBD2. With V trimmed by 5 bases and J by 7 bases, 4 bases remained unmatched. The CDR3 contains 13 residues. The CDR3 is CASSGAGGYTQYF. CDR3 sequence (DNA): TGTGCCAGCAGTGGGGCGGGGGGGTATACGCAGTATTTT.

CDR3 amino acids: CASSESAGALNEQFF. For the CDR3, the DNA is TGTGCCAGCAGTGAATCAGCGGGAGCTCTGAATGAGCAGTTCTTC. V and J are TRBV6-1 and TRBJ2-1, with 8 bases aligning to TRBD2. Germline-derived CDR1 and CDR2 are MNHNS and SASEGT. This CDR3 contains 15 residues. V was clipped by 2 bases and J by 7 bases; unmatched bases: 7.

This clone is labeled as large (0.1 to 1%). The chain carries TRBV9 and TRBJ1-3, with 7 bases lining up with TRBD1. The germline CDR1 and CDR2 sequences are SGDLS and YYNGEE. V trimming: 6 bases; J trimming: 3 bases; junction bases outside the gene matches: 12. This CDR3 contains 16 residues. CDR3 sequence: CASNRGGQRVGNTIYF. The CDR3 bases are TGTGCCAGCAACCGTGGGGGACAGAGGGTTGGAAACACCATATATTTT.

V usage is TRBV13 and J usage is TRBJ2-7; the match to TRBD1 covers 10 bases. With V trimmed by 5 bases and J by 9 bases, 7 bases remained unmatched. Germline values: CDR1 PRHDT, CDR2 FYEKMQ (reference sequence). The CDR3 length is 13 residues. The CDR3 nucleotides are TGTGCCAGCAGCCTGGGACAGGGGCAGGCGCAGTACTTC. It encodes CASSLGQGQAQYF.

This clone was seen only a few times. The chain recombines TRBV27 with TRBJ1-2; TRBD1 might be the D (6 bases). CDR3 length: 15 amino acids. CDR1 is MNHEY, CDR2 SMNVEV, per germline (reference sequence). Deletions cut 5 bases from V and 5 bases from J, with 18 bases between. The CDR3 spells CASSLTGSPLYGYTF. In nucleotides, the CDR3 is TGTGCCAGCAGTCTGACAGGCTCCCCTTTATATGGCTACACCTTC.

In this sample, this clone turned up once. The chain joins TRBV7-9 to TRBJ2-7, with 10 bases fitting TRBD1. V lost 1 base to trimming and J lost 7 bases; unmatched junction nucleotides: 7. This CDR3 region has 15 residues. Germline CDR1 SEHNR, CDR2 FQNEAQ (reference sequence). CDR3 nucleotide sequence: TGTGCCAGCAGCTTAGGACAGGGGGCTCTGTGGGAGCAGTACTTC. Amino acids: CASSLGQGALWEQYF.

J is TRBJ2-2 and V is TRBV5-1; maybe TRBD2 (5 bases). Germline V gives CDR1 SGHRS, CDR2 YFSETQ. The length of the CDR3 is 15 residues. Trimming cost V 2 bases and J 2 bases, with 10 bases left between them. The CDR3 protein is CASSFGRTNTGELFF. The CDR3 DNA sequence: TGCGCCAGCAGCTTCGGACGGACTAACACCGGGGAGCTGTTTTTT.

V usage is TRBV5-1 and J usage is TRBJ2-2; 11 nucleotides align to TRBD2. Losses at the gene ends were 0 bases for V and 4 bases for J; bases not matched to a gene: 5. This CDR3 comprises 17 residues. From germline, CDR1 is SGHRS and CDR2 YFSETQ. The CDR3, as DNA: TGCGCCAGCAGCTTGGATAGCGGGAGGGCCGGCACCGGGGAGCTGTTTTTT. It yields the protein CASSLDSGRAGTGELFF.

The V and J genes are TRBV6-5 and TRBJ2-7, with D possibly matching TRBD1 (6 bases). CDR3 length: 13 residues. Trimming removed 11 bases at V and 2 bases at J, with 16 bases between. Germline values: CDR1 MNHEY, CDR2 SVGAGI. In DNA form, the CDR3 reads TGTGCCTCAGCAGAGGCAGGGGCCTACGAGCAGTACTTC. Its protein is CASAEAGAYEQYF.

This clone was seen more than once but under ten times. CDR3 region: CSASNLAGGRDTQYF. DNA for the CDR3: TGCAGTGCTAGTAATCTAGCGGGAGGGAGAGATACGCAGTATTTT. V gene TRBV20-1 combines with J gene TRBJ2-3, with 12 nucleotides matching TRBD2. Looked up from germline, CDR1 is DFQATT and CDR2 is SNEGSKA (reference sequence). The CDR3 sequence is 15 residues long. Germline trimming cut 3 bases from V and 5 bases from J; bases unmatched to any gene: 6.